The clone carrying this TCR beta chain has only a few counts. What it binds is unknown. V shed 0 bases and J 0 bases; nucleotides not matched to a gene: 5. Germline-derived CDR1 and CDR2 are SGDLS and YYNGEE. CDR3 length: 17 residues. The data are from a study of beta chain features in type 1 diabetes. General study results and limits: High TCR expression in some cells could lead to their over-representation in cDNA sequencing. Within each of all four CD4+ subsets, Type 1 diabetes patients had TCRB CDR3s that were moderately but significantly shorter. PCR could preferentially amplify shorter templates, alike in patients and controls.

Every isolated RNA sample was fully reverse transcribed, so sequencing captured expressed TCRB transcripts. Generated by immunoSEQ multiplex PCR, the TCRdb table keeps only in-frame clones and is missing some. The table shows about 340,000 clones, with less than 15% occurring only once. Via the markers CD45RO/CCR7/CD25/CD127/CD95/CD27, stem cell-like memory, regulatory, central memory and naive CD4+ cells were sorted. The chain uses TRBV9 and TRBJ2-1; 8 bases are shared with TRBD2. The receptor's source is a woman under 30 with type 1 diabetes. The sequencing input was naive CD4+ T cells from blood. CDR3 sequence (DNA): TGTGCCAGCAGCGTAGCGGCTAGCGGGCCCTCCTACAATGAGCAGTTCTTC. Residues: CASSVAASGPSYNEQFF.